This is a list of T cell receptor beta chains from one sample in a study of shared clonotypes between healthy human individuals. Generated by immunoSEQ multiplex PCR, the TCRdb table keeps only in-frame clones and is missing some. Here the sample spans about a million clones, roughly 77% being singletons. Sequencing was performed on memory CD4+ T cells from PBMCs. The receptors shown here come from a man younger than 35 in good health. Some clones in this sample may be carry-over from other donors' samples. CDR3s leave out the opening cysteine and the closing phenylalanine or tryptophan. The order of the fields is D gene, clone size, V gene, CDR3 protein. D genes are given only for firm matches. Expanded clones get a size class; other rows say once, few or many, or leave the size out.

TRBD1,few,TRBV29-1,SVRTDRGMLGYT
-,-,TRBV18,ASSPSDGETQY
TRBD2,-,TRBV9,ASSSRTSGSEGEQF
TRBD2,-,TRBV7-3,ASSLGASGPQETQY
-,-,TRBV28,ASSDLSSMDTGELF
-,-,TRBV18,ASSPKGGLAEQY
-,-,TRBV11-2,ASSQRGAYSYRQY
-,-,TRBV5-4,ASSHKTGVQYEQY
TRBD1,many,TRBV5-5,ASSLTDRSNTEAF
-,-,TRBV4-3,ASSQVHRVFQETQY
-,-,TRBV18,ASSPREAYEQY
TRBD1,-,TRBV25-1,ASSELGLRQGGGTEAF
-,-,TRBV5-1,ASSSGFGSAGNTIY
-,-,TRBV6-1,ASSMQETQY
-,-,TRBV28,ASSLNAGVFEAF
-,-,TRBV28,ASSLGQGTREQY
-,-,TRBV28,ASSERNTDTQY
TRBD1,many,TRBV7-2,ASSLTGDWTYEQY
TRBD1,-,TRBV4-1,ASTRQGQGKNEQF
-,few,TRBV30,AWRIKNTGELF
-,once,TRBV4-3,ASSQDRRASQETQY
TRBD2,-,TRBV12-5,ASAPPLGLAGVLATDTQY
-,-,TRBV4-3,ASSQSAREYEQY
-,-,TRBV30,AWFRTDQYGYT
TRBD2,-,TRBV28,ASRALAGGKYNEQF
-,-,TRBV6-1,ASSDVVGGLKAF
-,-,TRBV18,ASSPLQGGGTQY
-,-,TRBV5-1,ASSLVTGRGNTIY
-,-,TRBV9,ASSVVGQVEETQY
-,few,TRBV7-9,ASSLAWGTDGYT
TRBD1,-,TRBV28,ASSRTGGYGYT
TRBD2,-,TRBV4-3,ASSQTPTSGLSTDTQY
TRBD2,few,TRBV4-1,ASSQEGLAGGRFYEQY
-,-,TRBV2,ASSREGSTNIQY
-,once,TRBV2,ASSVRGGGNEQF
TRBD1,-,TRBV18,ASSPQTGIAGELF
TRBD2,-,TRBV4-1,ASSPLLSGRARTYEQY
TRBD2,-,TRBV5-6,ASTLGLAKGVEQF
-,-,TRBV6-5,ASSPMGILNQPQH
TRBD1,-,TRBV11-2,ASSLESTGYYEQY
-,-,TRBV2,ASSPFVGLGTDTQY
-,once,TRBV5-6,ASSLVRYYQVGEAF
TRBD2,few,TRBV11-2,ASSLEGLAGGLSYEQY
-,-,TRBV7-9,ASSSVGGLYEQY